This T cell receptor beta chain was identified in a study of OX40 agonist ivuxolimab in advanced cancers. Broader study findings: Some nonresponders likewise displayed low normalized T-cell clonal expansion.

The protocol was immunoSEQ multiplex PCR, while the TCRdb copy is restricted to in-frame clones and leaves out a portion. The sample lists roughly 55,000 clones; approximately 80% were seen once. A remark on this clone: Its antigen is undetermined.

Germline V lookup: CDR1 MDHEN, CDR2 SYDVKM. CDR3 length: 12 residues. V lost 10 bases, J lost 7 bases, and 16 bases lay in between. The TCR originated in an adult with an advanced solid tumor such as melanoma, head and neck, liver or kidney cancer. The input for sequencing was CD4+ or CD8+ T cells sorted from blood, taken in a trial of the OX40 agonist ivuxolimab. The gene calls are TRBV28 and TRBJ1-2, with D perhaps TRBD1 (5 bases). The CDR3 protein is CAILGGESGYTF. The CDR3 DNA follows: TGTGCCATCCTGGGGGGGGAAAGTGGCTACACCTTC.